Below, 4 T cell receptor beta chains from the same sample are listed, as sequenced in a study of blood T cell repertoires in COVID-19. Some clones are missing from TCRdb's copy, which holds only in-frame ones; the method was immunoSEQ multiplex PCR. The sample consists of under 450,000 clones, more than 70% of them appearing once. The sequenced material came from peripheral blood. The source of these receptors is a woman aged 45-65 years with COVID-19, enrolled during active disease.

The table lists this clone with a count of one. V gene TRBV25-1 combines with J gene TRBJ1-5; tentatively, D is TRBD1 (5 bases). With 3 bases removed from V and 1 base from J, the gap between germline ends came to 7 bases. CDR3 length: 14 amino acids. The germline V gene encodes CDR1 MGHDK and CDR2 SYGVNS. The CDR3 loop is CASSDRVSNQPQHF. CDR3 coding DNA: TGTGCCAGCAGTGACAGGGTAAGCAATCAGCCCCAGCATTTT.

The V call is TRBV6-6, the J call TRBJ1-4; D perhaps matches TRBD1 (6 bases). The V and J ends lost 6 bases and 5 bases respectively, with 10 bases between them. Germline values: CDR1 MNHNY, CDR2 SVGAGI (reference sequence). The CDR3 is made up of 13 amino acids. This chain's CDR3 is CASRRGANEKLFF. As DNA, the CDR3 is TGTGCCAGCAGACGGGGGGCGAATGAAAAACTGTTTTTT.

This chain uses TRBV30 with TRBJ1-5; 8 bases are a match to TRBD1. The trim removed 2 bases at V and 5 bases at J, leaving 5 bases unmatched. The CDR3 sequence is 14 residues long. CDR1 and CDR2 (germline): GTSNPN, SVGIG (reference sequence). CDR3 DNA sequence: TGTGCCTGGAGTTCGACAGGGGTTGATCAGCCCCAGCATTTT. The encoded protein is CAWSSTGVDQPQHF.

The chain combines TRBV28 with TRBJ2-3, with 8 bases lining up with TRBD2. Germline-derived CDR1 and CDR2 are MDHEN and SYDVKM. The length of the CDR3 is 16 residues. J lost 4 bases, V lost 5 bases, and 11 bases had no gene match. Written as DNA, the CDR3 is TGTGCCAGCAGTCCAGCGCCGGGACTAGAGGCAGATACGCAGTATTTT. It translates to CASSPAPGLEADTQYF.